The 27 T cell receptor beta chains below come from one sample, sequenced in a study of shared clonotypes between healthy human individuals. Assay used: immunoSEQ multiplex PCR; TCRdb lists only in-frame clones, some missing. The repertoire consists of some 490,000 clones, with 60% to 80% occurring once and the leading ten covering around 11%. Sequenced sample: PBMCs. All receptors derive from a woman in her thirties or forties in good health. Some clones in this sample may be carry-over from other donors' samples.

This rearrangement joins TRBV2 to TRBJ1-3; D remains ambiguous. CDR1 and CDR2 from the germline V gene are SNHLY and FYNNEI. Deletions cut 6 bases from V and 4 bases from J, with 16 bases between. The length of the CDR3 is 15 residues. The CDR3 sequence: CASSPSWGYGNTIYF. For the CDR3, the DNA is TGTGCCAGCAGCCCTAGCTGGGGATACGGAAACACCATATATTTT. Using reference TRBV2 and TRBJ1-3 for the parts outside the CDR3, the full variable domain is EPEVTQTPSHQVTQMGQEVILRCVPISNHLYFYWYRQILGQKVEFLVSFYNNEISEKSEIFDDQFSVERPDGSNFTLKIRSTKLEDSAMYFCASSPSWGYGNTIYFGEGSWLTVV.

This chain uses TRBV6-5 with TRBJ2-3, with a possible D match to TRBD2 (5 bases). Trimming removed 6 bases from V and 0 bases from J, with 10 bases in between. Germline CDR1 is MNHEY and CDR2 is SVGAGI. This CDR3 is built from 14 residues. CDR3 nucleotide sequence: TGTGCCAGCAGGTGGGAGAGGAGCACAGATACGCAGTATTTT. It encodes CASRWERSTDTQYF.

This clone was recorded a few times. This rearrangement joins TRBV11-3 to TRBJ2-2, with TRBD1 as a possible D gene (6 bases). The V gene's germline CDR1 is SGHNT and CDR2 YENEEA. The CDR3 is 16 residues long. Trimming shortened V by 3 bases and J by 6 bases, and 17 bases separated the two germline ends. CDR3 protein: CASSFTPTGSAGELFF. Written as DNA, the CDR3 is TGTGCCAGCAGCTTCACACCAACAGGGTCGGCCGGGGAGCTGTTTTTT.

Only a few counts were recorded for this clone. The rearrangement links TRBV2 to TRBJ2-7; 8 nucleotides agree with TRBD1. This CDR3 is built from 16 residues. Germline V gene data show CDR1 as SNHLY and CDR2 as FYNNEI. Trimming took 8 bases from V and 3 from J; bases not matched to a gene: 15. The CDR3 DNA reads TGTGCCAGCGCTGGACCACTGAGACAGGGGTACTACGAGCAGTACTTC. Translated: CASAGPLRQGYYEQYF.

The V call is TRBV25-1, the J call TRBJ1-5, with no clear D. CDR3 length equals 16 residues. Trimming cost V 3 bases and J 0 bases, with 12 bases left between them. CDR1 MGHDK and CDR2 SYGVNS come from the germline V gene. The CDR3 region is CASSEGRGNSNQPQHF. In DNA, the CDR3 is TGTGCCAGCAGTGAGGGTCGCGGTAATAGCAATCAGCCCCAGCATTTT.

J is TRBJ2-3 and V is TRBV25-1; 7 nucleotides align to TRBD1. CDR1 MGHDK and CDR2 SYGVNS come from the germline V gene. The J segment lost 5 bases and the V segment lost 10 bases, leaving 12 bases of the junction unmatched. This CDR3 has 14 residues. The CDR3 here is CATVGGQALDTQYF. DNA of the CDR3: TGTGCCACCGTCGGAGGACAGGCCCTAGATACGCAGTATTTT.

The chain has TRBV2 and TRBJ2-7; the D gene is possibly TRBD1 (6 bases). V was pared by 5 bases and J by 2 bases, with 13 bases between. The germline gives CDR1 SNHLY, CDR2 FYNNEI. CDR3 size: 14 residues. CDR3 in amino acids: CASSTGLGAYEQYF. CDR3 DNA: TGTGCCAGCAGTACAGGGCTAGGGGCCTACGAGCAGTACTTC.

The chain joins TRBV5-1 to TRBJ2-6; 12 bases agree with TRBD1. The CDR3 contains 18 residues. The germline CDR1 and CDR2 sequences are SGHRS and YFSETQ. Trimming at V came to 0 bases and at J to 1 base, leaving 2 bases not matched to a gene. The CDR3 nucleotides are TGCGCCAGCAGCTTGGAGGGACAGGGGGCATCTGGGGCCAACGTCCTGACTTTC. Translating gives CASSLEGQGASGANVLTF.

The CDR3 sequence: CASKGVRSYEQYF. CDR3 nucleotides: TGTGCCAGTAAAGGAGTCCGAAGCTACGAGCAGTACTTC. V and J are TRBV19 and TRBJ2-7; no reliable D call. This CDR3 spans 13 amino acids. Looked up from germline, CDR1 is LNHDA and CDR2 is SQIVND (reference sequence). V was clipped by 7 bases and J by 3 bases, with 13 bases between them.

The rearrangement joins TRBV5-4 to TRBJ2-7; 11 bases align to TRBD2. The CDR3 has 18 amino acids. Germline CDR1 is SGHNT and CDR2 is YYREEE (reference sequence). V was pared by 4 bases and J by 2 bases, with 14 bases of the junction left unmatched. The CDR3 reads CASSPRLAGGPFTYEQYF. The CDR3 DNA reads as TGTGCCAGCAGCCCCCGATTAGCGGGAGGGCCTTTCACCTACGAGCAGTACTTC.

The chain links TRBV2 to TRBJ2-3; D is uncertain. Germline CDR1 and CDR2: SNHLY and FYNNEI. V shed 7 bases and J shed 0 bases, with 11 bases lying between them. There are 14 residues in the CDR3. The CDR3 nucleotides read TGTGCCAGCAACTCATTCTCTAGCACAGATACGCAGTATTTT. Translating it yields CASNSFSSTDTQYF.

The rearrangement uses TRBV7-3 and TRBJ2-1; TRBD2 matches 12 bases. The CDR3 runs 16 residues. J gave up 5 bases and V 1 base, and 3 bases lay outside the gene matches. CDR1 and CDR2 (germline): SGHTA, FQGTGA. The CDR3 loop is CASSLRLAGGNNEQFF. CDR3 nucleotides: TGTGCCAGCAGCTTAAGGCTAGCGGGAGGGAACAATGAGCAGTTCTTC.

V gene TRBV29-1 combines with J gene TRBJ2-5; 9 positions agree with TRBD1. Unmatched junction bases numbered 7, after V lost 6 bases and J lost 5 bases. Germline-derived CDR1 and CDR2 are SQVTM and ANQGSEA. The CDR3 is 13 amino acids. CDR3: CSVEQGAGETQYF. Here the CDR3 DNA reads TGCAGCGTAGAACAGGGGGCCGGGGAGACCCAGTACTTC.

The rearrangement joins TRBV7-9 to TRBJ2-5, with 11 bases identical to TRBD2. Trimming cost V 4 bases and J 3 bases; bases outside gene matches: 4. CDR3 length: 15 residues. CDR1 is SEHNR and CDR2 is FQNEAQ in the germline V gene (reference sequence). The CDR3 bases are TGTGCCAGCAGCTGGGGACTAGCGGACGAAGAGACCCAGTACTTC. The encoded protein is CASSWGLADEETQYF.

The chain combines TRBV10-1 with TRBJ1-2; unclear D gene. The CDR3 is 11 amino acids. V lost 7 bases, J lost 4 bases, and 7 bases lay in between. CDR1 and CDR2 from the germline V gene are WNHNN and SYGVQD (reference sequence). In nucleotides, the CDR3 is TGCGCCAGCATCTGTCCCTATGGCTACACCTTC. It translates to CASICPYGYTF.

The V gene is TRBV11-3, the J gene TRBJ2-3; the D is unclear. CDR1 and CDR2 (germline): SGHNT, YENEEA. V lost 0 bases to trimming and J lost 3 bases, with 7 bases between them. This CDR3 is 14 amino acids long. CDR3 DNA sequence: TGTGCCAGCAGCTTAGACCCCCGTACAGATACGCAGTATTTT. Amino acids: CASSLDPRTDTQYF.

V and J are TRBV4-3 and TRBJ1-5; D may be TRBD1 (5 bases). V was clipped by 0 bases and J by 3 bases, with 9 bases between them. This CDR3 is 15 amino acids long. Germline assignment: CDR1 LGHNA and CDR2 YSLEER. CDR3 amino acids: CASSQELTANQPQHF. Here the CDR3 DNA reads TGCGCCAGCAGCCAAGAACTGACAGCCAATCAGCCCCAGCATTTT.

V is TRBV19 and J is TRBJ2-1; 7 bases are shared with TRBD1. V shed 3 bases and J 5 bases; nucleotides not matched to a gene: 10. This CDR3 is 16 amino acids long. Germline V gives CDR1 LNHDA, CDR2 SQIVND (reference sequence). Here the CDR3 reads CASSISGTAINNEQFF. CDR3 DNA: TGTGCCAGTAGTATTTCCGGGACAGCTATCAACAATGAGCAGTTCTTC.

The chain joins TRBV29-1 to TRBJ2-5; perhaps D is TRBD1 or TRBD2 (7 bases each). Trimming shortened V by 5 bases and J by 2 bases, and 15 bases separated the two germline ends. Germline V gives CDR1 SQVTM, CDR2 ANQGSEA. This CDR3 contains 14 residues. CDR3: CSVTLQGGQETQYF. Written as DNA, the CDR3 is TGCAGCGTTACACTCCAGGGGGGGCAAGAGACCCAGTACTTC.

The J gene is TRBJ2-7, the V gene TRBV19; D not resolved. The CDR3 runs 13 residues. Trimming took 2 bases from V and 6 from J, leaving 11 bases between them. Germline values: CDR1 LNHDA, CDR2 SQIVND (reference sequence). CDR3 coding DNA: TGTGCCAGTAGTATACCTAACGACCGCGAGCAGTACTTC. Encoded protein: CASSIPNDREQYF. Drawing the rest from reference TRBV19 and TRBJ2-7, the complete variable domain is DGGITQSPKYLFRKEGQNVTLSCEQNLNHDAMYWYRQDPGQGLRLIYYSQIVNDFQKGDIAEGYSVSREKKESFPLTVTSAQKNPTAFYLCASSIPNDREQYFGPGTRLTVT.

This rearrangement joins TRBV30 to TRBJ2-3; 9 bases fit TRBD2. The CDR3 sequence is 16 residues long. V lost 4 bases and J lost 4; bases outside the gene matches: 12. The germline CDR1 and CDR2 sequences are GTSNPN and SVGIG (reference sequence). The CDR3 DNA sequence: TGTGCCTGGAACCTGCAGCTAGCGGGATGGGCAGATACGCAGTATTTT. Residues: CAWNLQLAGWADTQYF.

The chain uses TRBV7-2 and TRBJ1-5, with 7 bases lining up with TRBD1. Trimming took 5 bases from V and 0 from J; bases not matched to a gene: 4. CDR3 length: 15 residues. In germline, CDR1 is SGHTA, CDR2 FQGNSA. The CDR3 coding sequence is TGTGCCAGCAGCCCAGGGGGAAATAGCAATCAGCCCCAGCATTTT. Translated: CASSPGGNSNQPQHF.

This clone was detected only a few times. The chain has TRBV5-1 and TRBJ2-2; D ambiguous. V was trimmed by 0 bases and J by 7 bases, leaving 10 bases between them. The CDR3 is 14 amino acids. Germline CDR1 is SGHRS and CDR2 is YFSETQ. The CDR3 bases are TGCGCCAGCAGCTTGGGGTTGCAGGTCGGGGAGCTGTTTTTT. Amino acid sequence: CASSLGLQVGELFF.

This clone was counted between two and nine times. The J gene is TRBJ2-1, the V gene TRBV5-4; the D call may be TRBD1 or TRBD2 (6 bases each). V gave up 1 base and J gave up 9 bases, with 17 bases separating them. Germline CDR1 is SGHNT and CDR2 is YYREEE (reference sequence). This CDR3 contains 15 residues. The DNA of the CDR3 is TGTGCCAGCAGCTTGAAGGAAGCGGAGGGGGGTGAGCAGTTCTTC. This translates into CASSLKEAEGGEQFF.

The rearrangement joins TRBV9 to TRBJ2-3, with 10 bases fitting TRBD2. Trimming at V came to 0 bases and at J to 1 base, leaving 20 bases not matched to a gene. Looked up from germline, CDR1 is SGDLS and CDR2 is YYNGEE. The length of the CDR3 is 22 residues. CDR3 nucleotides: TGTGCCAGCAGCGTAGCCACCCCTCCGGGAAGCGGGAGGGCCCTAGGCACAGATACGCAGTATTTT. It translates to CASSVATPPGSGRALGTDTQYF.

As DNA, the CDR3 is TGTGCCAGCCGGGAGTTTAATTCACCCCTCCACTTT. It encodes CASREFNSPLHF. The chain has TRBV19 and TRBJ1-6; D remains ambiguous. V was trimmed by 9 bases and J by 6 bases, leaving 9 bases between them. This CDR3 is 12 amino acids long. Looked up from germline, CDR1 is LNHDA and CDR2 is SQIVND (reference sequence).

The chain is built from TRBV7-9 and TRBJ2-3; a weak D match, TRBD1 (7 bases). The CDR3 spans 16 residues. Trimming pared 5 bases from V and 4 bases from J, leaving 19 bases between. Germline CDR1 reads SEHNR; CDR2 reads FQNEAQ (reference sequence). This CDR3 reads CASSTGRGGLADTQYF. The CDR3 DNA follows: TGTGCCAGCAGCACCGGGAGAGGGGGCTTAGCAGATACGCAGTATTTT.